This T cell receptor beta chain was recovered during a study of shared clonotypes between healthy human individuals. Sequencing used immunoSEQ multiplex PCR; TCRdb keeps in-frame clones, though not all of them. The sample shows roughly 2.5 million clones, just over 90% of them seen only once. About this clone: What it recognizes is unknown.

The CDR3 has 13 residues. Trimming cost V 3 bases and J 5 bases; bases outside gene matches: 3. Looked up from germline, CDR1 is SGHVS and CDR2 is FQNEAQ. Study results and caveats: Estimated richness values were generally larger in naive subsets than in memory subsets. Clonotype sharing among donors likely depends on sequencing depth. Collection of samples was limited to blood; tissue repertoires likely differ.

The material sequenced was naive CD4+ T cells sorted from blood. Described subset: CD45RA+ positively selected. The V call is TRBV7-8, the J call TRBJ2-5; TRBD1 agrees at 7 bases. This receptor was obtained from a man younger than 30 in good health. As DNA, the CDR3 is TGTGCCAGCAGCTTTACAGGGGTGGAGACCCAGTACTTC. Protein: CASSFTGVETQYF.